This T cell receptor (beta chain) was sequenced during a study of cytomegalovirus exposure and HLA in healthy donors. Study results and limitations: In a later analysis, at a false discovery rate of 0.05, fewer than 20,000 TCR beta sequences matched HLA alleles.

This CDR3 comprises 15 residues. Trimming stripped 0 bases from V and 7 bases from J, with 14 bases between. Germline values: CDR1 LNHNV, CDR2 YYDKDF (reference sequence). Concerning this clone itself: The antigen is not known.

The PCR ran on 60 Vbeta and 13 Jbeta primers. Produced via immunoSEQ multiplex PCR; TCRdb's table is partial and in-frame only. Its clone listing holds about 67,000 clones. Sequencing was done on a sample of PBMCs. The sequence was obtained from a man aged 25 to 45 in good health and CMV-seropositive. This chain joins TRBV15 and TRBJ2-3, with D maybe TRBD1 (5 bases). The DNA for the CDR3 is TGTGCCACCAGCAGAGATATCGGACCAGGGCATACGCAGTATTTT. Translation gives CATSRDIGPGHTQYF.